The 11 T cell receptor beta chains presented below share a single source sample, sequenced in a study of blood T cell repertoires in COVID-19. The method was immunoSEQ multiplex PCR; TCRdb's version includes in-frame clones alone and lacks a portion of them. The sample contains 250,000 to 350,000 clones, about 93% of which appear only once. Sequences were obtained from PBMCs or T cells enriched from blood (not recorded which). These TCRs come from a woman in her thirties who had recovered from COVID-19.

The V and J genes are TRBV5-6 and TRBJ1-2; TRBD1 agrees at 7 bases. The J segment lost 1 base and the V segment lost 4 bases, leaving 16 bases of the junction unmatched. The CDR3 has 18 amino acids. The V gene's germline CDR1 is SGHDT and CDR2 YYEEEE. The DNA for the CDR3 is TGTGCCAGCAGCCTGGAAGGTCGCGGGACAGAGAATAACTATGGCTACACCTTC. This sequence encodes CASSLEGRGTENNYGYTF.

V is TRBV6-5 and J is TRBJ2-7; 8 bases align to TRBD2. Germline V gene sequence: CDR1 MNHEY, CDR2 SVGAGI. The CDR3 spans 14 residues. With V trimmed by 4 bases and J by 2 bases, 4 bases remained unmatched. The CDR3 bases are TGTGCCAGCAGTTTGGGACTAGGACCCTACGAGCAGTACTTC. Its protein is CASSLGLGPYEQYF.

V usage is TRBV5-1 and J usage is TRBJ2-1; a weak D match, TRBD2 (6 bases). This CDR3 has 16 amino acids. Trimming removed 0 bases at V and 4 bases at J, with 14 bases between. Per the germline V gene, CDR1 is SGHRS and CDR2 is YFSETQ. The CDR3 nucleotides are TGCGCCAGCAGCTTGGTAAGGGGAGGAAGTTACAATGAGCAGTTCTTC. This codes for CASSLVRGGSYNEQFF.

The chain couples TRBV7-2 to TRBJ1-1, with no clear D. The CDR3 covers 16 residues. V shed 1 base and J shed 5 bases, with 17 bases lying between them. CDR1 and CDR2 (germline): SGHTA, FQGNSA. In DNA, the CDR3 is TGTGCCAGCAGCTTAGGCGAGTTCGGGGAAAGGACTGAAGCTTTCTTT. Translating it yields CASSLGEFGERTEAFF.

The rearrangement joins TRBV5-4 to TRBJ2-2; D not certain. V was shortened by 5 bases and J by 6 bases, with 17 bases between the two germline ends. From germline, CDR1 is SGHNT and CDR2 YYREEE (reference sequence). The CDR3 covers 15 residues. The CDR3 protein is CASSRITNRAGELFF. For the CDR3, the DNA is TGTGCCAGCAGTCGTATTACTAACCGGGCCGGGGAGCTGTTTTTT.

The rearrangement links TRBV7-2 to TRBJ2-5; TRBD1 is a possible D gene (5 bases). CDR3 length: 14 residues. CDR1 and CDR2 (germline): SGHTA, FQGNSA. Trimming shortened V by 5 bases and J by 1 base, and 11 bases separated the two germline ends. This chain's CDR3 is CASSVQAVQETQYF. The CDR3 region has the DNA TGTGCCAGCAGCGTACAGGCTGTCCAAGAGACCCAGTACTTC.

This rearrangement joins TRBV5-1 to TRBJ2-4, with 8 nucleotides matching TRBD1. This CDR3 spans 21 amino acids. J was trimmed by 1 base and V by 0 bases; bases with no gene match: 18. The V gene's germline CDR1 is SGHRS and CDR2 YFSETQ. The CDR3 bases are TGCGCCAGCAGCTTGGACCCCCAGGGGGCTCTGAGGGAGCCGGCCAAAAACATTCAGTACTTC. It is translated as CASSLDPQGALREPAKNIQYF.

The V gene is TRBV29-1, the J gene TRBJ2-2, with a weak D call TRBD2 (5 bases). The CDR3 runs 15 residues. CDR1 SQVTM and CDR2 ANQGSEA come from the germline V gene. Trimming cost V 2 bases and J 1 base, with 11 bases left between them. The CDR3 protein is CSVETAARNTGELFF. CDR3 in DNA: TGCAGCGTTGAAACAGCGGCTAGGAACACCGGGGAGCTGTTTTTT.

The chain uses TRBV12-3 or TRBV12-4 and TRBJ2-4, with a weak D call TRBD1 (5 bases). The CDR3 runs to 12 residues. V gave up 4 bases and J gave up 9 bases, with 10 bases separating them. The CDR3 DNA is TGTGCCAGCAGTTATCAGGGCCCCATTCAGTACTTC. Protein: CASSYQGPIQYF.

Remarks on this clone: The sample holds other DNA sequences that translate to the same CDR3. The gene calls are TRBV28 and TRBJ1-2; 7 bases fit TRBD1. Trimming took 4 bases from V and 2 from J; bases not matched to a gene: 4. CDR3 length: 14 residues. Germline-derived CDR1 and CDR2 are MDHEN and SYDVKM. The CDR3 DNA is TGTGCCAGCAGTTCTGGACAGGCCAACTATGGCTACACCTTC. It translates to CASSSGQANYGYTF.

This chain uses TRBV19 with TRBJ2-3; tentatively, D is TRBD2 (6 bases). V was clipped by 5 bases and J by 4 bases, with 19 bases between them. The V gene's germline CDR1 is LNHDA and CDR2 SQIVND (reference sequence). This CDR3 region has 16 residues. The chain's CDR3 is CASSGGLRSLPDTQYF. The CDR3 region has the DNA TGTGCCAGTAGTGGGGGACTCCGCTCGTTACCAGATACGCAGTATTTT.